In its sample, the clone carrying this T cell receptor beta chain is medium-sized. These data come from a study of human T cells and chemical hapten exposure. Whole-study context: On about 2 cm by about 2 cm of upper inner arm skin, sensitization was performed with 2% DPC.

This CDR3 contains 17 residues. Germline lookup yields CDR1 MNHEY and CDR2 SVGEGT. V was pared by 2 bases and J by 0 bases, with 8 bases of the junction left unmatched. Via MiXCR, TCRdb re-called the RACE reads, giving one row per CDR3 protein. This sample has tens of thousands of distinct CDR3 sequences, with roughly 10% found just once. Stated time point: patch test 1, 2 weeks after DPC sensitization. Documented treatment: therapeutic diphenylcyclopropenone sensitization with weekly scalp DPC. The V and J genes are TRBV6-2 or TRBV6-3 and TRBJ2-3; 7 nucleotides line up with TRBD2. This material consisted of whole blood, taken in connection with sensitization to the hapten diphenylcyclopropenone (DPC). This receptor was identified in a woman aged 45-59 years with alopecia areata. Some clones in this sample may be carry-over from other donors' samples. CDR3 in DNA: TGTGCCAGCAGTTACAACCGACTAGCCGATAGCACAGATACGCAGTATTTT. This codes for CASSYNRLADSTDTQYF.